The T cell receptor (beta chain) described here comes from a study of CD8 T cells in Susac syndrome (dated by TCRdb to the late 2010s). The study in broad terms: Repertoire sequencing was used to test whether CD8+ T cell activation and differentiation in Susac syndrome was antigen driven. The study compared CD8+ T cell repertoire clonality among 12 healthy donors, approximately 14 Susac syndrome patients and about 16 multiple sclerosis patients.

Worth noting for this clonotype: The antigen it recognizes is unknown. The input lacks base qualities; no much larger clone sits a single base away.

High-throughput TCR beta sequencing profiled peripheral blood CD8+ and CD4+ T cells from healthy donors, Susac syndrome patients and multiple sclerosis patients. Multiple sclerosis controls were treatment-naive patients with stable or active relapsing-remitting disease fulfilling revised McDonald criteria. CD8+ TEMRA cells were enriched by FACS, while bulk CD8+ and CD4+ T cells were purified by magnetic negative isolation. Blood was drawn into EDTA tubes, processed within 24 hours, and PBMCs were isolated by density gradient centrifugation. PBMCs destined for TCR sequencing were cryopreserved in liquid nitrogen and later thawed in a 37 °C water bath. The sorted or isolated CD4+, CD8+ and CD8+ TEMRA cells reached a purity of at least 90%. Study-wide findings and limitations: The number of individuals in the TCR sequencing and HLA analysis was recognized as being relatively small.

RNA was extracted with the RNeasy kit and 0.5 to 1 ug was reverse transcribed using random hexamers. The immunoSEQ multiplex PCR assay, which covers 54 Vbeta and 13 Jbeta segments, was used to amplify TCR beta CDR3 regions. PCR amplification bias was corrected using a synthetic template baseline for primer optimization and computational correction. Per the source publication's procedure: Only productive sequences were kept, with reads annotated to V, D and J genes according to IMGT and analyzed in immunoSEQ Analyzer. Clonality was calculated as one minus the Shannon entropy normalized by log2 of the number of productive unique sequences. For each patient and control, public and private clones were evaluated within the 100 most prevalent clones. Clones were defined as Susac-specific if absent from the healthy and MS cohorts, from around 1,000 published viral clones and from other ImmuneACCESS disease sequences. TCRdb handled the public reads itself, with Q25 trimming in fastp and clone calling in MiXCR, and kept productive beta chains. Identical CDR3 proteins give one entry, which carries the most common genes and DNA. What appears here as the V and J calls and clone size reflects TCRdb's work, not the paper's. The sample contains 350,000 to 550,000 distinct CDR3 sequences, more than 80% of them found a single time. The ten most abundant clones make up under 0.15% of the sample.

The V end gives up 1 base and the J end 5 bases, leaving 5 bases in the junction not matched to a gene. Via the germline V gene, CDR1 is SQVTM and CDR2 ANQGSEA. Spanning cysteine to phenylalanine, the CDR3 consists of 14 amino acids. The sequence is cut down to CDR3 DNA, 42 bases in frame from base 1. What was sequenced was CD8+ T cells from PBMCs. The clonotype was recovered from a human donor with multiple sclerosis. This chain joins TRBV29-1 to TRBJ2-3, and 8 bases in between align with TRBD1. The CDR3 corresponds to CSVEGTGWEDTQYF. The bases read TGCAGCGTTGAAGGGACAGGGTGGGAAGATACGCAGTATTTT.